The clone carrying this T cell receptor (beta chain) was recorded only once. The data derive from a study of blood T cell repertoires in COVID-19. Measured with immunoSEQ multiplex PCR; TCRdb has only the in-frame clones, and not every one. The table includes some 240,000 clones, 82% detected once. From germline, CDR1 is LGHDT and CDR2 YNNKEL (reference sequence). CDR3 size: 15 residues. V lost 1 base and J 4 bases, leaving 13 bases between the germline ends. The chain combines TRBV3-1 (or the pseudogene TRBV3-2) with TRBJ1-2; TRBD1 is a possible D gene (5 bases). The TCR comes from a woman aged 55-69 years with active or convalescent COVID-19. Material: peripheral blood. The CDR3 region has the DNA TGTGCCAGCAGCCAAGGCCCAGGGAGGACCTATGGCTACACCTTC. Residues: CASSQGPGRTYGYTF.